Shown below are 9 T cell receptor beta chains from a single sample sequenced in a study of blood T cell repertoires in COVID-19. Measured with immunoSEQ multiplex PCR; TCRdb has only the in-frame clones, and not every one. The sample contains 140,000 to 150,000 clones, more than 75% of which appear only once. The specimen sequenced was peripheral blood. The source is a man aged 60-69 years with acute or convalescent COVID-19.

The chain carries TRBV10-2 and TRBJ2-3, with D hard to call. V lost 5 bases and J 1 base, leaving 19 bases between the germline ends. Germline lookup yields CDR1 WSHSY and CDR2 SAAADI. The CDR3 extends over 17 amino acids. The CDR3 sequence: CASSTKANLPGTDTQYF. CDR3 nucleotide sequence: TGCGCCAGCAGTACTAAAGCGAACCTGCCCGGCACAGATACGCAGTATTTT.

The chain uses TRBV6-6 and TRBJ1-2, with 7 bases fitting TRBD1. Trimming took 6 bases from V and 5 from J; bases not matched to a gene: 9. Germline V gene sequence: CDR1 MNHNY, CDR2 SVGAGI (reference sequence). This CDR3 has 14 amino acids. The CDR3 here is CASSRPGTEYGYTF. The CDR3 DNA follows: TGTGCCAGCAGCCGTCCCGGGACAGAGTATGGCTACACCTTC.

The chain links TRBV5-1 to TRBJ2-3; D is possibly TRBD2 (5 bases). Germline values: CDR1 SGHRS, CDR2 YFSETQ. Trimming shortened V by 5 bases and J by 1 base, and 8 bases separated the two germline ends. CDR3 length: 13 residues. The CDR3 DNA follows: TGCGCCAGCAGTAACGGGGGCACAGATACGCAGTATTTT. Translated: CASSNGGTDTQYF.

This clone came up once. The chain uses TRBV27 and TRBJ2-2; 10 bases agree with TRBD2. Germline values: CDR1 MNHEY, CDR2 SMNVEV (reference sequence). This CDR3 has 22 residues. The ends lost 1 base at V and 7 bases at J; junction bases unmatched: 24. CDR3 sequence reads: CASSLLGGGLNLAGVRIGELFF. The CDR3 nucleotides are TGTGCCAGCAGTTTATTAGGCGGGGGCCTGAATCTAGCGGGAGTTAGGATCGGGGAGCTGTTTTTT.

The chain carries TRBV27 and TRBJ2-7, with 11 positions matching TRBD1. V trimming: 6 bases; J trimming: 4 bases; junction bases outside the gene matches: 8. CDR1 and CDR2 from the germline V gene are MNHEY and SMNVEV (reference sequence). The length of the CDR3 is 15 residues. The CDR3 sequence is CASSLGGTGGYEQYF. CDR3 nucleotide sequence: TGTGCCAGCAGCCTAGGAGGGACAGGGGGATACGAGCAGTACTTC.

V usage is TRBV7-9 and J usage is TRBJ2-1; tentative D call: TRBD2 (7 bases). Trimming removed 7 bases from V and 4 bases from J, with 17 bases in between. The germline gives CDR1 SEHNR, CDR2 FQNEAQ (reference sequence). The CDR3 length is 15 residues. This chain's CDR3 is CASTSGGPGYNEQFF. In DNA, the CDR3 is TGTGCCAGCACTTCCGGGGGGCCGGGGTACAATGAGCAGTTCTTC.

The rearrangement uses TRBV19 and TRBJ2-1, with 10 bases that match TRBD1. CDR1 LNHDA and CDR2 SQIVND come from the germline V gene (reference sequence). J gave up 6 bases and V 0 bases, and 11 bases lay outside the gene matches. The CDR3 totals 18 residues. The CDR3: CASSIDFSTGGVSNEQFF. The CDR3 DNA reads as TGTGCCAGTAGTATAGACTTTTCGACAGGGGGCGTTTCCAATGAGCAGTTCTTC.

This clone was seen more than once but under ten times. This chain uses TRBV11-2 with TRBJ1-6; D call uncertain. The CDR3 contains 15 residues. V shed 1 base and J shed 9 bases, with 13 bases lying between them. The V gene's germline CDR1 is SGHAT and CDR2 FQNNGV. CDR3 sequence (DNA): TGTGCCAGCAGCTTAGTGCAGGCCATTGGTTCACCCCTCCACTTT. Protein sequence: CASSLVQAIGSPLHF.

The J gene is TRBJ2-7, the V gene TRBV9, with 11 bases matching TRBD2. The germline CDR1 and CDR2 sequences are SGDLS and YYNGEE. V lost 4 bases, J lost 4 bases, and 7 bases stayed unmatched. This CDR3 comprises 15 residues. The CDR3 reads CASSPQTSGTYEQYF. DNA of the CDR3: TGTGCCAGCAGCCCTCAGACTAGCGGGACGTACGAGCAGTACTTC.